Sequencing of this TCR beta chain was carried out in a study of cytomegalovirus exposure and HLA in healthy donors. Study-wide results and caveats: An analysis that was carried out later associated fewer than 20,000 TCR beta sequences with HLA alleles at 0.05 false discovery rate. Highly shared variants forming one cluster were likely a sequencing artifact.

Healthy people donating bone marrow made up the donors. The PCR contained 60 Vbeta and 13 Jbeta primers. Data came from immunoSEQ multiplex PCR; TCRdb stores just in-frame clones and leaves some out. Of about 170,000 clones in the sample, about 80% were seen once. Remarks on this clone: Its antigen is unidentified.

What was sequenced was PBMCs. This TCR was sampled from a woman aged 50 to 65 in good health and CMV-seropositive.

CDR3 bases: TGTGCCAGCAGCTTCAGCAGGGGGGAGACCCAGTACTTC. The encoded protein is CASSFSRGETQYF. The V gene is TRBV7-9, the J gene TRBJ2-5, with 7 bases aligning to TRBD1. The CDR3 covers 13 residues. Germline lookup yields CDR1 SEHNR and CDR2 FQNEAQ (reference sequence). V gave up 3 bases and J gave up 5 bases; unmatched junction bases: 3.